The 25 T cell receptor beta chains presented below share a single source sample, sequenced in a study of T cells in women clearing cervical HPV infection. TCRdb keeps only in-frame clones here, not all; method: immunoSEQ multiplex PCR. This sample's table has around 30,000 clones. The sample was blood buffy coat. Receptors were obtained from a woman aged 18 to 75 with a cervical HPV16 infection that either progressed to CIN3+ or cleared (not recorded which).

The CDR3 DNA, read in part, is TGTGCCAGCAGCTTAGTCTACAGGGCCAACTCCTACGAG. Translated, it gives CASSLVYRANSYE. The complete CDR3 reads CASSLVYRANSYEQYF. V is TRBV7-6 and J is TRBJ2-7; D possibly corresponds to TRBD1 (6 bases). The observed sequence ends 3 residues before the CDR3 terminus, with the missing tail filled in from the germline J gene. Deletions cut 1 base from V and 0 bases from J, with 13 bases between. Looked up from germline, CDR1 is SGHVS and CDR2 is FNYEAQ. The CDR3 totals 16 residues. Full variable domain (outside the CDR3, taken from reference TRBV7-6 and TRBJ2-7): GAGVSQSPRYKVTKRGQDVALRCDPISGHVSLYWYRQALGQGPEFLTYFNYEAQQDKSGLPNDRFSAERPEGSISTLTIQRTEQRDSAMYRCASSLVYRANSYEQYFGPGTRLTVT.

About this clone: The CDR3 end lies 3 residues beyond the end of the read and is filled in from the germline J gene. V is TRBV15 and J is TRBJ2-3; D uncertain. Germline V CDR1 and CDR2: LNHNV, YYDKDF (reference sequence). This CDR3 has 14 residues. The V and J ends lost 2 bases and 2 bases respectively, with 8 bases between them. The sequenced part of the CDR3 DNA is TGTGCCACCAGCAGAAACACGTTCACAGATACG. Translated: CATSRNTFTDT. The whole CDR3 sequence reads CATSRNTFTDTQYF.

On this clone: Sequence at one end of the junction differs from germline and may be a read error. The read falls 3 residues short of the CDR3 end, and the missing part is taken from the germline J gene. The chain is built from TRBV6-1 and TRBJ1-4; D gene unclear. The germline V gene has CDR1 MNHNS and CDR2 SASEGT. This CDR3 spans 15 amino acids. CDR3 sequence: CASSQAKGQYEKLFF. The DNA read from the CDR3 is TGTGCCAGCAGTCAAGCTAAGGGTCAGTATGAAAAA.

In regard to this clone: The CDR3 extends 3 residues past the end of the read, so its final part is completed from the germline J gene. Within the sample, other DNA sequences also encode this same CDR3. The V gene is TRBV5-1, the J gene TRBJ1-3; TRBD1 is a possible D gene (6 bases). V gave up 4 bases and J gave up 0 bases, with 8 bases separating them. The CDR3 contains 14 residues. CDR1 is SGHRS, CDR2 YFSETQ, per germline. CDR3 DNA, as far as it was read: TGCGCCAGCAGCCCGGACAGCTCTGGAAACACC. Translating gives CASSPDSSGNT. The CDR3, in full, reads CASSPDSSGNTIYF.

On this clone itself: From the germline J gene comes the end of the CDR3, since the read stops 3 residues before it. The chain employs TRBV20-1 and TRBJ2-7; the match to TRBD1 covers 11 bases. Germline values: CDR1 DFQATT, CDR2 SNEGSKA (reference sequence). J gave up 6 bases and V 3 bases, and 4 bases lay outside the gene matches. The CDR3 is 13 amino acids. Incomplete CDR3 DNA: TGCAGTGCTAGCCGGGACAGGGGGACCGAG. This translates into CSASRDRGTE. The full-length CDR3 reads as CSASRDRGTEQYF.

About this clone itself: The read ends 3 residues shy of where the CDR3 ends; the end is completed using the germline J gene. V gene TRBV30 combines with J gene TRBJ2-7; D gene uncertain. Trimming shortened V by 1 base and J by 3 bases, and 7 bases separated the two germline ends. This CDR3 region has 12 residues. Germline V gene lookup returns CDR1 GTSNPN and CDR2 SVGIG (reference sequence). The CDR3 region is CAWSGGGYEQYF. CDR3 DNA, as far as it was read: TGTGCCTGGAGTGGCGGCGGCTACGAG.

Concerning this clone itself: The read terminates 3 residues ahead of where the CDR3 ends, so the germline J gene completes it. The V and J genes are TRBV30 and TRBJ2-1, with TRBD2 matching over 7 bases. Germline loops: CDR1 GTSNPN, CDR2 SVGIG (reference sequence). The CDR3 is made up of 15 amino acids. With 0 bases clipped from V and 3 bases from J, the junction kept 5 bases outside the gene matches. Here the CDR3 reads CAWSVREKDYNEQFF. The DNA read from the CDR3 is TGTGCCTGGAGTGTGCGGGAGAAGGACTACAATGAG.

On this clone itself: Read sequence stops 3 residues before the CDR3 end, and the germline J gene provides the missing end. The chain combines TRBV20-1 with TRBJ2-3, with TRBD1 as a possible D gene (7 bases). The CDR3 covers 12 residues. The V gene's germline CDR1 is DFQATT and CDR2 SNEGSKA (reference sequence). The sequenced part of the CDR3 DNA is TGCAGTGCTCAGGGGGGCCGTGAGACG. Its translation: CSAQGGRET. The entire CDR3 is CSAQGGRETQYF.

To note about this clone: The read halts 3 residues ahead of the CDR3 end, with the missing end drawn from the germline J gene. The V gene is TRBV5-1, the J gene TRBJ2-7; the match to TRBD1 covers 7 bases. The germline CDR1 and CDR2 sequences are SGHRS and YFSETQ. The CDR3 is 14 residues long. The junction had 9 bases not matched to a gene; V was cut back by 4 bases and J by 5 bases. Incomplete CDR3 DNA: TGCGCCAGCAGCCAAATGACAGGGATGGACGAG. Amino acid sequence: CASSQMTGMDE. The entire CDR3 sequence reads CASSQMTGMDEQYF.

In regard to this clone: The sequence runs out 3 residues before the end of the CDR3; the remainder is reconstructed from the germline J gene. The chain is built from TRBV18 and TRBJ1-2; 9 nucleotides align to TRBD1. Germline V gene lookup returns CDR1 KGHSH and CDR2 LQKENI. The V gene end was trimmed by 3 bases and the J gene end by 5 bases; junction bases not matched to a gene: 4. CDR3 length: 14 residues. The CDR3 loop reads CASSPGQGLYGYTF. CDR3 DNA, as far as it was read: TGTGCCAGCTCACCCGGACAGGGGCTTTATGGC.

A word on this clone: The read ends 3 residues before the CDR3 terminus; that terminus is restored from the germline J gene. The identical CDR3 is also encoded by other nucleotide sequences in the sample. The rearrangement links TRBV20-1 to TRBJ2-5, with 15 positions matching TRBD2. V trimming: 0 bases; J trimming: 3 bases; junction bases outside the gene matches: 5. Germline values: CDR1 DFQATT, CDR2 SNEGSKA (reference sequence). CDR3 length: 17 amino acids. The CDR3 reads CSARDPRTSGGEETQYF. CDR3 DNA (partial): TGCAGTGCTAGAGATCCTCGGACTAGCGGGGGGGAAGAGACC.

As to this clone: The read falls 3 residues short of the CDR3 end, and the missing part is taken from the germline J gene. The rearrangement uses TRBV4-1 and TRBJ1-2, with 10 positions matching TRBD1. Per the germline V gene, CDR1 is MGHRA and CDR2 is YSYEKL. This CDR3 is 13 amino acids long. The CDR3 loop reads CASSQDRGNGYTF. CDR3 DNA (partial): TGCGCCAGCAGCCAGGACAGGGGGAACGGC.

In the case of this clone: The CDR3 end is not reached by the read, which stops 3 residues before it; the germline J gene fills it in. The chain recombines TRBV18 with TRBJ2-7, with TRBD1 identical over 9 bases. From germline, CDR1 is KGHSH and CDR2 LQKENI. The trim removed 6 bases at V and 3 bases at J, leaving 3 bases unmatched. This CDR3 contains 13 residues. CDR3 DNA, as far as it was read: TGTGCCAGCTCCACGACAGGGGGCTACGAG. Protein product: CASSTTGGYE. The full CDR3 is CASSTTGGYEQYF.

A word on this clone: The read ends 3 residues shy of where the CDR3 ends; the end is completed using the germline J gene. This chain joins TRBV5-3 and TRBJ2-1, with a tentative D call TRBD1 (5 bases). TRBV5-3 is annotated as an ORF whose role is uncertain. The germline V and J ends were trimmed by 0 bases and 0 bases, with 10 bases remaining between them. CDR3 size: 16 residues. CDR3 region: CARSLETESSYNEQFF. CDR3 bases read: TGTGCCAGAAGCTTGGAGACAGAAAGCTCCTACAATGAG.

Remarks on this clone: Read sequence stops 3 residues before the CDR3 end, and the germline J gene provides the missing end. The V gene is TRBV12-3 or TRBV12-4, the J gene TRBJ2-1; 13 positions match TRBD2. After removal of 6 bases from V and 5 bases from J, the junction contained 4 bases not matched to a gene. This CDR3 contains 15 residues. Here the CDR3 reads CASRPGTSGNNEQFF. The sequenced CDR3 bases are TGTGCCAGCAGACCCGGGACTAGCGGGAACAATGAG.

Comment on this clone: The read ends 3 residues before the CDR3 terminus; that terminus is restored from the germline J gene. V is TRBV5-1 and J is TRBJ2-1, with 9 bases lining up with TRBD2. The CDR3 is made up of 15 amino acids. Per the germline V gene, CDR1 is SGHRS and CDR2 is YFSETQ. V was pared by 3 bases and J by 6 bases, with 7 bases of the junction left unmatched. The sequenced CDR3 bases are TGCGCCAGCAGCTCATTAGCGGGAGTTCGCAATGAG. Translation gives CASSSLAGVRNE. The whole CDR3 is CASSSLAGVRNEQFF.

To note about this clone: The read is 3 residues too short to cover the CDR3 end, so that end is filled in from the germline J gene. The chain couples TRBV18 to TRBJ2-5; the match to TRBD1 covers 7 bases. CDR3 length equals 17 residues. Trimming took 3 bases from V and 2 from J; bases not matched to a gene: 12. Germline CDR1 KGHSH, CDR2 LQKENI. The CDR3 loop is CASSPPQMDRRQETQYF. CDR3 DNA (partial): TGTGCCAGCTCACCCCCTCAGATGGACAGGAGACAAGAGACC. The whole variable domain, filled in from reference TRBV18 and TRBJ2-5, reads NAGVMQNPRHLVRRRGQEARLRCSPMKGHSHVYWYRQLPEEGLKFMVYLQKENIIDESGMPKERFSAEFPKEGPSILRIQQVVRGDSAAYFCASSPPQMDRRQETQYFGPGTRLLVL.

With respect to this clone: Read data end 3 residues before the CDR3 end; the end is taken from the germline J gene. The gene calls are TRBV2 and TRBJ2-1; 8 bases agree with TRBD1. Losses at the gene ends were 4 bases for V and 6 bases for J; bases not matched to a gene: 8. The germline V gene encodes CDR1 SNHLY and CDR2 FYNNEI. This CDR3 has 15 amino acids. Here the CDR3 reads CASSVRTGFGNEQFF. The covered CDR3 bases are TGTGCCAGCAGTGTTCGGACAGGGTTTGGCAATGAG.

CDR3 DNA, as far as it was read: TGCGCCAGCAGCGGGGGACTAGCGGGGGGCGGAGAGACC. Protein sequence: CASSGGLAGGGET. The full-length CDR3 reads as CASSGGLAGGGETQYF. The chain joins TRBV5-1 to TRBJ2-5; 15 bases are shared with TRBD2. The read finishes 3 residues shy of the CDR3 end, and the germline J gene is used to complete it. The CDR3 totals 16 residues. J lost 4 bases, V lost 4 bases, and 5 bases had no gene match. Germline CDR1 reads SGHRS; CDR2 reads YFSETQ.

Details on this clone: The read ends 3 residues before the CDR3 terminus; that terminus is restored from the germline J gene. This chain connects TRBV4-2 to TRBJ1-3; D possibly corresponds to TRBD1 (5 bases). Germline loops: CDR1 LGHNA, CDR2 YNFKEQ. V was shortened by 0 bases and J by 2 bases, with 11 bases between the two germline ends. This CDR3 region has 16 residues. The covered CDR3 bases are TGTGCCAGCAGCCAAGACAGGGTAAAGCCTGGAAACACC. The encoded protein is CASSQDRVKPGNT. Given in full, the CDR3 is CASSQDRVKPGNTIYF.

Details on this clone: The CDR3 end lies 3 residues beyond the end of the read and is filled in from the germline J gene. The chain joins TRBV30 to TRBJ1-2; D remains unclear. The germline V and J ends were trimmed by 1 base and 0 bases, with 12 bases remaining between them. The CDR3 is 15 amino acids. Germline CDR1 GTSNPN, CDR2 SVGIG (reference sequence). CDR3 protein: CAWSELSFSNYGYTF. Partial CDR3 DNA: TGTGCCTGGAGTGAATTGTCCTTCTCTAACTATGGC.

With regard to this clone: The read stops 3 residues short of the end of the CDR3; the missing end is completed from the germline J gene. The chain links TRBV7-9 to TRBJ2-3; D call uncertain. Germline loops: CDR1 SEHNR, CDR2 FQNEAQ (reference sequence). The CDR3 sequence is 14 residues long. Trimming left V 1 base short and J 4 bases short, with 9 bases between. The part of the CDR3 DNA that was read is TGTGCCAGCAGCTTAGACTCCCCGGCAGATACG. It is translated as CASSLDSPADT. The full CDR3 is CASSLDSPADTQYF. The full variable domain, its missing parts supplied by reference TRBV7-9 and TRBJ2-3, is DTGVSQNPRHKITKRGQNVTFRCDPISEHNRLYWYRQTLGQGPEFLTYFQNEAQLEKSRLLSDRFSAERPKGSFSTLEIQRTEQGDSAMYLCASSLDSPADTQYFGPGTRLTVL.

As concerns this clone: The read finishes 3 residues shy of the CDR3 end, and the germline J gene is used to complete it. The J gene is TRBJ1-1, the V gene TRBV5-1; 9 bases line up with TRBD1. The V segment lost 3 bases and the J segment 1 base; nucleotides outside the gene matches: 10. This CDR3 spans 17 amino acids. Germline V gives CDR1 SGHRS, CDR2 YFSETQ. The CDR3 reads CASSWGQGPKRNTEAFF. The covered CDR3 bases are TGCGCCAGCAGCTGGGGACAGGGACCAAAACGGAACACTGAA.

A remark on this clone: The read ends 3 residues early relative to the CDR3; the germline J gene fills the gap. V and J are TRBV12-3 or TRBV12-4 and TRBJ1-1; possible D gene TRBD1, 6 bases. The CDR3 contains 15 residues. Trimming took 7 bases from V and 3 from J, leaving 18 bases between them. CDR3 loop: CASKNGGGPDTEAFF. The part of the CDR3 DNA that was read is TGTGCCAGCAAGAATGGGGGGGGCCCGGACACTGAA.

A note on this clone: The CDR3 goes on 3 residues after the read ends, and that part is filled in from the germline J gene. V usage is TRBV30 and J usage is TRBJ1-4, with D possibly matching TRBD1 (5 bases). This CDR3 contains 15 residues. Germline CDR1 is GTSNPN and CDR2 is SVGIG (reference sequence). The ends were cut back, 2 bases at V and 0 bases at J, with 10 bases in the middle. The part of the CDR3 DNA that was read is TGTGCCTGGAGTCGGGACTTCGCAACTAATGAAAAA. Its translation is CAWSRDFATNEK. The complete CDR3 protein is CAWSRDFATNEKLFF.